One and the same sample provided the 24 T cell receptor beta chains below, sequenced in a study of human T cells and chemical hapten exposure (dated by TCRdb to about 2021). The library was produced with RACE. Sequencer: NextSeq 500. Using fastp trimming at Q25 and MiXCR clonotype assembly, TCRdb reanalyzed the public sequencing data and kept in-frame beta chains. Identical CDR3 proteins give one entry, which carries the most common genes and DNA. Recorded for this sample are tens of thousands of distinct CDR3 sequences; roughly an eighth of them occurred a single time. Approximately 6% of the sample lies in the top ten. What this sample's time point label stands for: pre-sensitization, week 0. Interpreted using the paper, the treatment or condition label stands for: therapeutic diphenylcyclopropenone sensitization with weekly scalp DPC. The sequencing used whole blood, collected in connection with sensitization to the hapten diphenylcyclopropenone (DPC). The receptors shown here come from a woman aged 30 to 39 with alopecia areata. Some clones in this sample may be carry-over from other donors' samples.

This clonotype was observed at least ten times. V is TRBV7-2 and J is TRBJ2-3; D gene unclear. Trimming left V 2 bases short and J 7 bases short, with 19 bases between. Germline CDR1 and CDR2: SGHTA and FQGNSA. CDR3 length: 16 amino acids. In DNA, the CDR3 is TGTGCCAGCAGCTTAAAAGCGCCGCCACGAGCAAATACGCAGTATTTT. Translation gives CASSLKAPPRANTQYF. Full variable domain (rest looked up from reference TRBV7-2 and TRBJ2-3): GAGVSQSPSNKVTEKGKDVELRCDPISGHTALYWYRQSLGQGLEFLIYFQGNSAPDKSGLPSDRFSAERTGGSVSTLTIQRTQQEDSAVYLCASSLKAPPRANTQYFGPGTRLTVL.

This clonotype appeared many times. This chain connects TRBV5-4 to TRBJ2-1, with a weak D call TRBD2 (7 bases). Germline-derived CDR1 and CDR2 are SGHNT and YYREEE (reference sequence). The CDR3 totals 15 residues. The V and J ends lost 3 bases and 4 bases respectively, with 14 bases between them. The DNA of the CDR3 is TGTGCCAGCAGCTGGGAGGGGGTAGGGTACAATGAGCAGTTCTTC. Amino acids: CASSWEGVGYNEQFF.

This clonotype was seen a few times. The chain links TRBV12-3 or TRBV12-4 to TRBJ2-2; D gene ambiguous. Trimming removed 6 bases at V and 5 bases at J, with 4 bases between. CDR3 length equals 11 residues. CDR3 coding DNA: TGTGCCAGCAGACTAACCGGGGAGCTGTTTTTT. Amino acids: CASRLTGELFF.

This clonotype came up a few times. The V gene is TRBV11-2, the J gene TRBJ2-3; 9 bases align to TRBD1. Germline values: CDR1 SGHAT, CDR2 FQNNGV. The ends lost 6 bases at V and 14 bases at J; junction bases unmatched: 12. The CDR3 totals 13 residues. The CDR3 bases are TGTGCCAGCAGAGAGACAGGGGGGCCCTCCCTGTATTTT. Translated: CASRETGGPSLYF.

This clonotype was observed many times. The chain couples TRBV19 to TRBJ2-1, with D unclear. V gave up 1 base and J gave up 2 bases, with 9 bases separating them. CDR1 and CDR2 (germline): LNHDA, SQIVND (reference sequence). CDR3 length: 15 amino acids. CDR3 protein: CASSIGSEPYNEQFF. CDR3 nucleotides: TGTGCCAGTAGTATAGGGAGCGAGCCCTACAATGAGCAGTTCTTC. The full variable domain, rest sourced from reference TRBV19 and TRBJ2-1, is DGGITQSPKYLFRKEGQNVTLSCEQNLNHDAMYWYRQDPGQGLRLIYYSQIVNDFQKGDIAEGYSVSREKKESFPLTVTSAQKNPTAFYLCASSIGSEPYNEQFFGPGTRLTVL.

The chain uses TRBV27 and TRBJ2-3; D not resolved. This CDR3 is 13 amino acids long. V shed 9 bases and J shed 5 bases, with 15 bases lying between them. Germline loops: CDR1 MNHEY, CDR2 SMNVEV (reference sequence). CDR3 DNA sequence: TGTGCCAGTCAGAACATTAACAGAGATACGCAGTATTTT. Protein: CASQNINRDTQYF.

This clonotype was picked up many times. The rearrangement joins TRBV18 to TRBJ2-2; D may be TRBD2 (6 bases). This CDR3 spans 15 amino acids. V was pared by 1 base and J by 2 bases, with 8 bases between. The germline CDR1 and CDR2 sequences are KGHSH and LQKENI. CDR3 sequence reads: CASSPLAGNTGELFF. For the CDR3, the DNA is TGTGCCAGCTCACCACTTGCGGGAAACACCGGGGAGCTGTTTTTT.

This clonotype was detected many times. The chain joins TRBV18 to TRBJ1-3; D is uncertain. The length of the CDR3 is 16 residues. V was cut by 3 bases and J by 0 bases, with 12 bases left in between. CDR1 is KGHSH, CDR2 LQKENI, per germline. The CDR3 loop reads CASSPNPGRSGNTIYF. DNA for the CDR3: TGTGCCAGCTCACCCAATCCCGGCCGCTCTGGAAACACCATATATTTT.

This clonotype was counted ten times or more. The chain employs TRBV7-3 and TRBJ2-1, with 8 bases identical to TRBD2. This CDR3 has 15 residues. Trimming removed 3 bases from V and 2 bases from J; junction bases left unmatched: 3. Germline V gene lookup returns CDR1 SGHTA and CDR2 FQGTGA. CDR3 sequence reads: CASSLAGGAYNEQFF. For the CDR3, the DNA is TGTGCCAGCAGCTTGGCCGGGGGGGCCTACAATGAGCAGTTCTTC. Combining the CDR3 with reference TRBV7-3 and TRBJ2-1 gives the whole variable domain GAGVSQTPSNKVTEKGKYVELRCDPISGHTALYWYRQSLGQGPEFLIYFQGTGAADDSGLPNDRFFAVRPEGSVSTLKIQRTERGDSAVYLCASSLAGGAYNEQFFGPGTRLTVL.

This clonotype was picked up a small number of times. DNA of the CDR3: TGTGCCAGCGCTCCAAGTTCGGACTACCAGTTCTTC. It codes for CASAPSSDYQFF. The chain combines TRBV3-1 with TRBJ2-1, with a possible D match to TRBD2 (6 bases). V was trimmed by 8 bases and J by 13 bases, leaving 18 bases between them. The CDR3 runs 12 residues. Looked up from germline, CDR1 is LGHDT and CDR2 is YNNKEL (reference sequence).

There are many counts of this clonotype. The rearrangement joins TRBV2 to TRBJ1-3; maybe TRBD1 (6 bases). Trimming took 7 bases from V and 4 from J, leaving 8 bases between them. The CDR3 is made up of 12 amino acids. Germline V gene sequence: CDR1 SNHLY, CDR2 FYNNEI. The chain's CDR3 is CASKGDGNTIYF. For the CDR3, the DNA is TGTGCCAGCAAGGGGGACGGAAACACCATATATTTT.

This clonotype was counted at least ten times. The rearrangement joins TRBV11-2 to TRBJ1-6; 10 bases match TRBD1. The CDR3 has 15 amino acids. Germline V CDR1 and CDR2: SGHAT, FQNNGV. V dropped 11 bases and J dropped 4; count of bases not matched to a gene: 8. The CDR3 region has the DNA TGTGCCGAGGGAGGGACAGGGGTTTATAATTCACCCCTCCACTTT. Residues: CAEGGTGVYNSPLHF.

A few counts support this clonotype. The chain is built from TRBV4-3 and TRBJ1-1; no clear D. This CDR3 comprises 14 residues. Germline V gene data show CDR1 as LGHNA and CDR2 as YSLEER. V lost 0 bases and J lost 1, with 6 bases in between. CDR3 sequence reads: CASSQDGWNTEAFF. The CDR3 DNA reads TGCGCCAGCAGCCAAGATGGATGGAACACTGAAGCTTTCTTT.

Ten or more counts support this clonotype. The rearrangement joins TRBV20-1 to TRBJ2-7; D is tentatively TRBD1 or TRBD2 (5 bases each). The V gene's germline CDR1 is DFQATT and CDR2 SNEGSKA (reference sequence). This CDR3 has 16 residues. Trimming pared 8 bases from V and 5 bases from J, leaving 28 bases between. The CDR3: CSSNGARGRAVHEQYF. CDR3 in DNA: TGCAGTTCGAACGGGGCACGGGGCCGCGCAGTCCACGAGCAGTACTTC.

CDR3 nucleotide sequence: TGTGCCAGCAGTTGGGAAGGGGGGAGCTCCTACGAGCAGTACTTC. Protein product: CASSWEGGSSYEQYF. V is TRBV27 and J is TRBJ2-7; D tentatively reads TRBD1 or TRBD2 (6 bases each). Germline V CDR1 and CDR2: MNHEY, SMNVEV (reference sequence). This CDR3 is built from 15 residues. Trimming took off 4 bases at V and 0 bases at J, with 13 bases between the two ends.

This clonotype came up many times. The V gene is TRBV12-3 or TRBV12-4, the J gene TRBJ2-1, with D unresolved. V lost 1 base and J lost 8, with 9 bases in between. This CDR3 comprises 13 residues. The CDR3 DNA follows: TGTGCCAGCAGTTTAGGCAGGCTGGATGAGCAGTTCTTC. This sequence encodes CASSLGRLDEQFF.

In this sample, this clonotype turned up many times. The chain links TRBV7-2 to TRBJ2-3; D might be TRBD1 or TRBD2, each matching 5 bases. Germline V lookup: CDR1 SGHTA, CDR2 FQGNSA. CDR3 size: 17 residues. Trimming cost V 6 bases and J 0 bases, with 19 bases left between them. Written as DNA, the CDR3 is TGTGCCAGCAGTCGGACATTGGGGTCGGGGAGCACAGATACGCAGTATTTT. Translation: CASSRTLGSGSTDTQYF.

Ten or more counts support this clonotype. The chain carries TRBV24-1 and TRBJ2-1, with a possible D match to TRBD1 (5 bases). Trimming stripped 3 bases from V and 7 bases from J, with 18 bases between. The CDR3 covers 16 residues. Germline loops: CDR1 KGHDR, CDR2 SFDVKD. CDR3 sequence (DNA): TGTGCCACCAGTGATGCTGTTCGGGCAGGGCTAAATGAGCAGTTCTTC. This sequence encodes CATSDAVRAGLNEQFF.

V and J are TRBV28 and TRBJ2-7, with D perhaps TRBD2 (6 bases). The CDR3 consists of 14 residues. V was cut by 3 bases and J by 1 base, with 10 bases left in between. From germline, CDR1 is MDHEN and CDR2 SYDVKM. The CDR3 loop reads CASSFQEGSYEQYF. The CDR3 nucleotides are TGTGCCAGCAGTTTCCAGGAGGGATCCTACGAGCAGTACTTC.

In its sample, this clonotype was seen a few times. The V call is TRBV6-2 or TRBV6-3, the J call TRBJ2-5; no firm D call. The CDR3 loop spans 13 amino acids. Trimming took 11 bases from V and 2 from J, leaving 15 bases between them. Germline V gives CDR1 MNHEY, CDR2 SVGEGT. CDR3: CAAANRPQETQYF. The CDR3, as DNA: TGTGCCGCAGCTAACAGACCGCAAGAGACCCAGTACTTC.

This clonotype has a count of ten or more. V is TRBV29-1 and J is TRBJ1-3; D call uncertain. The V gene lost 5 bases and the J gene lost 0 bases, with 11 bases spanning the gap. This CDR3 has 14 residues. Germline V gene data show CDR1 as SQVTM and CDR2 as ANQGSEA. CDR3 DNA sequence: TGCAGCGTTTTGCACCAGACCTCTGGAAACACCATATATTTT. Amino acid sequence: CSVLHQTSGNTIYF.

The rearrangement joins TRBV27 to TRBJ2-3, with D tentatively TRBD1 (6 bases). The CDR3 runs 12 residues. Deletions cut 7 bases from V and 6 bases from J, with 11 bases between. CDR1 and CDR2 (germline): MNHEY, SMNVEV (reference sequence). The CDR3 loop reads CASTKTGDTQYF. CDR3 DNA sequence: TGTGCCAGCACCAAAACAGGGGATACGCAGTATTTT.

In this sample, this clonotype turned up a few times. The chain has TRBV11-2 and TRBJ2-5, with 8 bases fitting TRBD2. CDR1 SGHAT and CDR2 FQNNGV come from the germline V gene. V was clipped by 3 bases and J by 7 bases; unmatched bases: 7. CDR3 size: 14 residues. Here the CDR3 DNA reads TGTGCCAGCAGCTTCGCCCACGCGGGGGGGACCCAGTACTTC. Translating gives CASSFAHAGGTQYF.

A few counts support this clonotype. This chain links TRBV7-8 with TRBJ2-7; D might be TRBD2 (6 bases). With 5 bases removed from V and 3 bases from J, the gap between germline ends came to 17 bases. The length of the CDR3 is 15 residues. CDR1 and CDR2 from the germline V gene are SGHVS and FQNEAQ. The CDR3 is CASSPISYGSYEQYF. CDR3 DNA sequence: TGTGCCAGCAGCCCTATTAGTTACGGGAGCTACGAGCAGTACTTC.